The T cell receptor (beta chain) under discussion was sequenced for a study of blood T cell repertoires in COVID-19. Points on this clone: The junction departs from the called germline gene at one end, perhaps through a read error.

Per the authors' pipeline: Using reference gene primer amplification, nucleated cell counts were estimated. Using immunoSEQ multiplex PCR, the repertoire was profiled, and TCRdb retains in-frame clones only, with some absent. The D gene and trimming were derived from the DNA, and the V and J assignments and clone size from that table. The table records under 300,000 clones, 85% to 90% of them present only once. The origin of this receptor is a human donor in a cohort sampled during active COVID-19. Sequencing was done on a sample of peripheral blood.

The CDR3 bases are TGTGCCAGCCGTGAGGGGACTTCCACCGGGGAGCTGTTTTTT. It translates to CASREGTSTGELFF. The rearrangement joins TRBV6-1 to TRBJ2-2, with D possibly being TRBD2 (6 bases). The CDR3 is 14 residues long. Germline V gene lookup returns CDR1 MNHNS and CDR2 SASEGT.